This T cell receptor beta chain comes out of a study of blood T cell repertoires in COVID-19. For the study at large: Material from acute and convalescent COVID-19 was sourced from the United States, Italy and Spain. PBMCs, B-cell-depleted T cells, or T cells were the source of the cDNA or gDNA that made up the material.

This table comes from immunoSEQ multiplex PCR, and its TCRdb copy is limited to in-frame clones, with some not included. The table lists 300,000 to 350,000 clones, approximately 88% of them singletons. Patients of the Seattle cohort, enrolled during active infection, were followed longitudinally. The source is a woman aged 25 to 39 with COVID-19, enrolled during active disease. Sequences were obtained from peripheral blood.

The DNA of the CDR3 is TGTGCCAGCAGTGGGGGGACTGGGACAGACTCTGGAAACACCATATATTTT. This gives the protein CASSGGTGTDSGNTIYF. This rearrangement joins TRBV2 to TRBJ1-3; 7 bases line up with TRBD1. With V trimmed by 4 bases and J by 0 bases, 9 bases remained unmatched. The CDR3 sequence is 17 residues long. Germline assignment: CDR1 SNHLY and CDR2 FYNNEI. Full variable domain (rest looked up from reference TRBV2 and TRBJ1-3): EPEVTQTPSHQVTQMGQEVILRCVPISNHLYFYWYRQILGQKVEFLVSFYNNEISEKSEIFDDQFSVERPDGSNFTLKIRSTKLEDSAMYFCASSGGTGTDSGNTIYFGEGSWLTVV.